This TCR beta chain was identified in a study of blood T cell repertoires in COVID-19. Study at large: The study drew acute and convalescent COVID-19 samples from the United States, Italy and Spain. Sources were T cells, B-cell-depleted T cells, or PBMCs; the material itself was cDNA or gDNA.

The data were produced by immunoSEQ multiplex PCR, yet TCRdb's version contains in-frame clones alone and is incomplete. In the table there are 150,000 or so clones, around 80% of which are singletons. This sequence originates from a human donor with acute or convalescent COVID-19. The donor label of this sample is uncertain. Input material: peripheral blood.

CDR3 sequence (DNA): TGTGCCAGCAGCCAGGGGCAGGTAGCCACTGAAGCTTTCTTT. It codes for CASSQGQVATEAFF. The chain links TRBV6-4 to TRBJ1-1, with a weak D call TRBD1 (6 bases). Deletions cut 6 bases from V and 4 bases from J, with 15 bases between. Germline CDR1 and CDR2: MRHNA and SNTAGT. The CDR3 totals 14 residues.